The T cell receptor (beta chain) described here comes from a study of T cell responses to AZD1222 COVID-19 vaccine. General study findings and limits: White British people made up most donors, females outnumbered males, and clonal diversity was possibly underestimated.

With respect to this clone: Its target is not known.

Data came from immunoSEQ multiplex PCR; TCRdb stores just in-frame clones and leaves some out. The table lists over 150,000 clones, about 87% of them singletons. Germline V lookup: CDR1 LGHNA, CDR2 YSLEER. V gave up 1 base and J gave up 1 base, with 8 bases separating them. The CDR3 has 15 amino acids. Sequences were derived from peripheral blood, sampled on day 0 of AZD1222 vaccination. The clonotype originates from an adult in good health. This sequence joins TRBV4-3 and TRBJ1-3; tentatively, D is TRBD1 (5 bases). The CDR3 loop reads CASSQVDSSGNTIYF. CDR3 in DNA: TGCGCCAGCAGCCAAGTTGACAGTTCTGGAAACACCATATATTTT.